The TCR beta chain described here comes from a study of human T cells and chemical hapten exposure (dated by TCRdb to the early 2020s). Turning to the overall study: Libraries were pooled for sequencing, and per-sample TCR yields varied mainly because of small differences in library volumes within the pool. This study followed changes in the peripheral blood TCR repertoire in vivo during primary and secondary sensitization of alopecia patients to the hapten diphenylcyclopropenone (DPC). For every blood RNA sample, sequencing covered both the TCR alpha and TCR beta chains.

This clonotype was found a few times. Its cognate antigen has yet to be identified. Base quality data are lacking; no much larger clone is found one base away. Study-wide findings and limitations: Repeated subsampling changed both the strength of the expansion versus patch-test correlation and the threshold at which the correlation became significant. DPC sensitization did not change how many TCRs were above 1 in 1000 frequency, and no evidence was found of alterations in global repertoire structure.

The method was 5' RACE. Sequenced on an Illumina MiSeq. During library preparation, unique molecular identifiers were attached to individual cDNA molecules so that TCRs could be counted quantitatively and reproducibly. On the authors' methods: A median of around 100,000 TCRs per sample was observed, with a range of about 20,000 to 750,000. The Decombinator software suite was used to annotate the V, J and CDR3 of the TCR reads. For PS versus PT1 abundance plots, all samples were subsampled to the same number of TCRs (28,000). TCRs were defined as expanded if absent before sensitization and observed at least eight times at the 2-week time point. TCRdb passed the public sequencing reads through fastp at Q25 and MiXCR, retaining productive beta sequences. Rows are combined by CDR3 protein, so each entry shows the most common genes and DNA. Here the V and J calls rest on TCRdb's processing, not on the authors' analysis. The sample contains some 150,000 distinct CDR3 sequences, roughly 4% of them found a single time. Clones ranked in the top ten supply roughly 1.4% of the sample.

Trimming removed 1 base from V and 7 bases from J, leaving 8 bases between the germline ends. The CDR3 numbers 13 residues from cysteine through phenylalanine. Only CDR3 DNA is held: 39 bases, read in frame from base 1. CDR1 SGHTA and CDR2 FQGTGA were looked up in the germline V gene. Total RNA was extracted from unfractionated whole blood collected in Tempus Blood RNA tubes. As TCR sequencing controls, several healthy volunteers were used, with blood taken at day 0, 2 weeks and 6 weeks. This sequence was found in a female donor in good health. The chain is made from TRBV7-3 and TRBJ2-1, with the D gene too uncertain to name. The DNA reads TGTGCCAGCAGCTTAATCGGTAGGAATGAGCAGTTCTTC. This yields the protein CASSLIGRNEQFF.